A selection of T cell receptor beta chains follows, all from one sample in a study of CD8 T cells in ankylosing spondylitis. TCRdb itself ran the 5' RACE reads through MiXCR, one entry per CDR3 protein. The sample has roughly 300,000 distinct CDR3 sequences, 6.5% to 10% seen once. The sample comprised blood, either unsorted or a sorted T cell fraction (not recorded which). The receptors stem from a male donor with ankylosing spondylitis. Each CDR3 is given with its conserved first and last residue. The D gene is left open where the match is weak. Size is omitted from some rows. Given values are once, few, many or a class for expanded clones.

V: TRBV6-5
size: many
J: TRBJ2-5
D: -
CDR3: CASSYGRTWETQYF
DNA: TGTGCCAGCAGTTACGGGCGCACGTGGGAGACCCAGTACTTC

V: TRBV11-2
size: few
J: TRBJ1-3
D: -
CDR3: CASSSSGYQVSGNTIYF
DNA: TGTGCCAGCAGCTCGTCCGGATACCAAGTCTCTGGAAACACCATATATTTT

V: TRBV7-9
size: many
J: TRBJ2-1
D: -
CDR3: CASSLVRNEQFF
DNA: TGTGCCAGCAGCTTGGTTAGGAATGAGCAGTTCTTC

V: TRBV29-1
size: many
J: TRBJ2-7
D: -
CDR3: CSVDGTFEQYF
DNA: TGCAGCGTTGATGGGACGTTCGAGCAGTACTTC

V: TRBV11-2
size: -
J: TRBJ2-3
D: TRBD2
CDR3: CASSSSRPAGGPTDTQYF
DNA: TGTGCCAGCAGCTCCTCCCGGCCAGCGGGAGGGCCAACAGATACGCAGTATTTT

V: TRBV9
size: many
J: TRBJ2-3
D: -
CDR3: CASSILGTDTQYF
DNA: TGTGCCAGCAGCATATTAGGGACAGATACGCAGTATTTT

V: TRBV7-9
size: -
J: TRBJ2-1
D: -
CDR3: CASSLSWQGGNEQFF
DNA: TGTGCCAGCAGCCTTAGTTGGCAGGGTGGAAATGAGCAGTTCTTC

V: TRBV14
size: many
J: TRBJ2-4
D: -
CDR3: CASSVSLELIAKNIQYF
DNA: TGTGCCAGCAGCGTGAGTTTGGAACTAATAGCCAAAAACATTCAGTACTTC

V: TRBV20-1
size: -
J: TRBJ2-2
D: TRBD1
CDR3: CSASQDRAGELFF
DNA: TGCAGTGCTAGTCAGGACAGGGCCGGGGAGCTGTTTTTT

V: TRBV4-1
size: few
J: TRBJ2-2
D: TRBD1
CDR3: CASSHYGQGRAGELFF
DNA: TGCGCCAGCAGCCACTACGGACAGGGGCGGGCCGGGGAGCTGTTTTTT

V: TRBV15
size: few
J: TRBJ2-2
D: -
CDR3: CATKFFGSGELFF
DNA: TGTGCCACCAAGTTCTTTGGGTCCGGGGAGCTGTTTTTT

V: TRBV20-1
size: many
J: TRBJ2-1
D: TRBD2
CDR3: CSAVVWTSASNEQFF
DNA: TGCAGTGCCGTAGTATGGACTAGCGCTTCCAATGAGCAGTTCTTC

V: TRBV27
size: few
J: TRBJ1-1
D: -
CDR3: CASSGGDTEAFF
DNA: TGTGCCAGCAGCGGGGGGGACACTGAAGCTTTCTTT

V: TRBV12-3/TRBV12-4
size: many
J: TRBJ2-2
D: -
CDR3: CASSPRDTSNTGELFF
DNA: TGTGCCAGCAGTCCTCGGGACACATCGAACACCGGGGAGCTGTTTTTT

V: TRBV20-1
size: few
J: TRBJ2-3
D: TRBD2
CDR3: CSASRLAGSFTDTQYF
DNA: TGCAGTGCTAGTAGACTAGCGGGAAGTTTCACAGATACGCAGTATTTT

V: TRBV29-1
size: many
J: TRBJ2-1
D: -
CDR3: CSVGWGDNEQFF
DNA: TGCAGCGTTGGATGGGGGGACAATGAGCAGTTCTTC

V: TRBV28
size: many
J: TRBJ2-1
D: TRBD1
CDR3: CASSLSAGDRGLARLYNEQFF
DNA: TGTGCCAGCAGTTTATCCGCTGGGGACAGGGGGCTAGCGAGACTTTACAATGAGCAGTTCTTC

V: TRBV9
size: -
J: TRBJ2-7
D: -
CDR3: CASSEWESSYEQYF
DNA: TGTGCCAGCAGCGAGTGGGAGAGCTCCTACGAGCAGTACTTC

V: TRBV7-2
size: many
J: TRBJ1-3
D: -
CDR3: CASSSPAVPGNTIYF
DNA: TGTGCCAGCAGCTCCCCCGCCGTGCCCGGAAACACCATATATTTT

V: TRBV29-1
size: many
J: TRBJ2-7
D: -
CDR3: CSVETGTTTSYEQYF
DNA: TGCAGCGTTGAAACCGGGACAACGACCTCCTACGAGCAGTACTTC

V: TRBV5-1
size: -
J: TRBJ2-2
D: TRBD1
CDR3: CASSYRDRGNTGELFF
DNA: TGCGCCAGCAGCTACCGGGACAGGGGGAACACCGGGGAGCTGTTTTTT

V: TRBV28
size: many
J: TRBJ2-5
D: TRBD2
CDR3: CASSLGLAQETQYF
DNA: TGTGCCAGCAGTCTGGGACTAGCCCAAGAGACCCAGTACTTC

V: TRBV29-1
size: many
J: TRBJ2-5
D: -
CDR3: CSVVSWSNQETQYF
DNA: TGCAGCGTCGTCTCTTGGTCTAACCAAGAGACCCAGTACTTC

V: TRBV28
size: few
J: TRBJ2-5
D: TRBD1
CDR3: CASSPGQGKYQETQYF
DNA: TGTGCCAGCAGTCCGGGACAGGGAAAGTACCAAGAGACCCAGTACTTC

V: TRBV7-3
size: many
J: TRBJ1-1
D: TRBD1
CDR3: CASSLRGGTGELNTEAFF
DNA: TGTGCCAGCAGCTTAAGAGGTGGAACAGGGGAGCTAAACACTGAAGCTTTCTTT

V: TRBV5-1
size: many
J: TRBJ2-7
D: TRBD1
CDR3: CASSLDRGTYEQYF
DNA: TGCGCCAGCAGCTTGGACAGGGGAACCTACGAGCAGTACTTC

V: TRBV20-1
size: few
J: TRBJ2-3
D: TRBD2
CDR3: CSAGRGGFADTQYF
DNA: TGCAGTGCTGGGAGGGGTGGATTTGCAGATACGCAGTATTTT

V: TRBV28
size: -
J: TRBJ1-5
D: -
CDR3: CASSFTLPHQPQHF
DNA: TGTGCCAGCAGTTTCACCCTGCCGCATCAGCCCCAGCATTTT

V: TRBV27
size: few
J: TRBJ2-5
D: -
CDR3: CASSTADSPAFF
DNA: TGTGCCAGCAGTACCGCCGACTCCCCCGCTTTCTTC

V: TRBV24-1
size: -
J: TRBJ2-3
D: -
CDR3: CATLWRPTRNTQYF
DNA: TGTGCCACACTCTGGCGGCCGACCAGGAATACGCAGTATTTT

V: TRBV5-1
size: -
J: TRBJ1-1
D: -
CDR3: CASSFQLRNTEASF
DNA: TGCGCCAGCAGCTTCCAACTACGGAACACTGAAGCTTCCTTT

V: TRBV24-1
size: -
J: TRBJ2-1
D: -
CDR3: CATSDRRSDEQFF
DNA: TGTGCCACCAGTGACAGAAGGTCGGATGAGCAGTTCTTC

V: TRBV27
size: few
J: TRBJ1-2
D: -
CDR3: CASSSGFPSNYGYTF
DNA: TGTGCCAGCAGTTCAGGGTTCCCATCTAACTATGGCTACACCTTC

V: TRBV12-3/TRBV12-4
size: many
J: TRBJ2-2
D: TRBD1
CDR3: CASRPPGQGFTGELFF
DNA: TGTGCCAGCAGGCCCCCGGGACAGGGGTTCACCGGGGAGCTGTTTTTT

V: TRBV6-1
size: few
J: TRBJ2-5
D: TRBD2
CDR3: CASSRRLAGGPRETQYF
DNA: TGTGCCAGCAGCCGAAGACTAGCGGGAGGGCCGAGGGAGACCCAGTACTTC

V: TRBV4-2
size: few
J: TRBJ2-7
D: TRBD1
CDR3: CASSQRDRGSFEQYF
DNA: TGTGCCAGCAGCCAAAGGGACAGGGGGAGTTTCGAGCAGTACTTC

V: TRBV14
size: few
J: TRBJ2-3
D: -
CDR3: CASNRLNTDTQYF
DNA: TGTGCCAGCAATCGGCTGAACACAGATACGCAGTATTTT

V: TRBV29-1
size: -
J: TRBJ2-1
D: TRBD1
CDR3: CSTARQGSYNEQFF
DNA: TGCAGCACCGCTCGACAGGGCTCCTACAATGAGCAGTTCTTC

V: TRBV9
size: few
J: TRBJ2-2
D: -
CDR3: CASSVVGHVDGTGELFF
DNA: TGTGCCAGCAGCGTAGTTGGGCACGTTGATGGGACCGGGGAGCTGTTTTTT

V: TRBV6-1
size: many
J: TRBJ1-5
D: -
CDR3: CASSPNPGSNQPQHF
DNA: TGTGCCAGCAGCCCCAACCCGGGGAGCAATCAGCCCCAGCATTTT

V: TRBV5-5
size: few
J: TRBJ1-5
D: -
CDR3: CASSLVLSNQPQHF
DNA: TGTGCCAGCAGCTTGGTCCTTAGCAATCAGCCCCAGCATTTT

V: TRBV3-1
size: few
J: TRBJ1-6
D: -
CDR3: CASSVQMGRHNSPLHF
DNA: TGTGCCAGCAGCGTACAAATGGGACGGCATAATTCACCCCTCCACTTT

V: TRBV7-7
size: many
J: TRBJ2-2
D: TRBD1
CDR3: CASSSQGAEGGELFF
DNA: TGTGCTAGCAGCTCACAGGGGGCTGAGGGCGGGGAGCTGTTTTTT

V: TRBV10-3
size: many
J: TRBJ1-1
D: TRBD1
CDR3: CAISDRQGMNTEAFF
DNA: TGTGCCATCAGTGATCGACAGGGAATGAACACTGAAGCTTTCTTT

V: TRBV10-3
size: few
J: TRBJ1-5
D: -
CDR3: CAISESGQINQPQHF
DNA: TGTGCCATCAGTGAGTCGGGGCAGATCAATCAGCCCCAGCATTTT

V: TRBV11-2
size: -
J: TRBJ2-2
D: TRBD2
CDR3: CASSYPTSGRISSTGELFF
DNA: TGTGCCAGCAGCTATCCGACTAGCGGGAGGATCTCTAGCACCGGGGAGCTGTTTTTT